These T cell receptor beta chains were read from a single sample in a study of T cell repertoires in cytomegalovirus infection. Each CDR3 protein is one row after TCRdb ran MiXCR on the reads. Of about 320,000 distinct CDR3 sequences listed, more than 8% are singletons. Sequenced input: PBMCs. Receptors originate from a human donor in good health (CMV status not recorded). Some clones in this sample may be carry-over from other donors' samples. Each CDR3 is given with its conserved first and last residue. The order of the fields is J gene, D gene, V gene, clone size, CDR3 DNA, CDR3 protein. The D gene is left open where the match is weak. The size of a clone is reported for some rows only, either as once, few or many, or as a class for expanded clones.

>TRBJ2-1|TRBD2|TRBV10-3|.
TGTGCCATCAGGGGGGAGGGTGGCTCCTACAATGAGCAGTTCTTC
CAIRGEGGSYNEQFF
>TRBJ1-1|.|TRBV2|many
TGTGCCAGCAGTGGGCACGTTGAAGCTTTCTTT
CASSGHVEAFF
>TRBJ1-4|.|TRBV19|few
TGTGCCAGTAGTAATCGTCGACTGTTTTTT
CASSNRRLFF
>TRBJ2-5|TRBD2|TRBV7-9|many
TGTGCCAGCAGCCCTACTAGCGGTCAAGAGACCCAGTACTTC
CASSPTSGQETQYF
>TRBJ2-3|TRBD2|TRBV27|few
TGTGCCAGCAGTTTCATCCCGGGACTAGCGGAGAGGAGCACAGATACGCAGTATTTT
CASSFIPGLAERSTDTQYF
>TRBJ2-7|TRBD2|TRBV7-9|many
TGTGCCAGCAGCTTAGTTGGTACCGGGACTAGCGGGCCGGGGACCTACGAGCAGTACTTC
CASSLVGTGTSGPGTYEQYF
>TRBJ2-7|TRBD2|TRBV27|.
TGTGCCAGCAGTTTGTCTAGCGGGAAGATATGGGAGCAGTACTTC
CASSLSSGKIWEQYF
>TRBJ2-1|.|TRBV6-4|.
TGTGCCAGCAGTGACGCCCAGGGAGGTAACAATGAGCAGTTCTTC
CASSDAQGGNNEQFF
>TRBJ1-1|.|TRBV6-2/TRBV6-3|many
TGTGCCAGCAGAAGGACGAACACTGAAGCTTTCTTT
CASRRTNTEAFF
>TRBJ1-2|.|TRBV4-3|.
TGCGCCAGCAGCCTGGACAGAGGCGATGGCTACACCTTC
CASSLDRGDGYTF
>TRBJ2-3|TRBD2|TRBV20-1|many
TGCAGTGCTAAACTAGCGGGAGACCCCACAGATACGCAGTATTTT
CSAKLAGDPTDTQYF
>TRBJ2-3|.|TRBV4-2|many
TGTGCCAGCAGCCAAGGGGACACAGATACGCAGTATTTT
CASSQGDTDTQYF
>TRBJ1-2|TRBD1|TRBV28|many
TGTGCCAGCAGCCACATTGGGCTCCTGACAGGGAAAGCTAACTATGGCTACACCTTC
CASSHIGLLTGKANYGYTF
>TRBJ2-4|.|TRBV20-1|many
TGCAGTGCTACCCCGGTCCAAGTAAACATTCAGTACTTC
CSATPVQVNIQYF
>TRBJ2-2|.|TRBV6-4|few
TGTGCCAGCAGGAGACAGACTAACACCGGGGAGCTGTTTTTT
CASRRQTNTGELFF
>TRBJ2-7|TRBD1|TRBV23-1|once
TGCGCCAGCAGTCCCCCGGGACAGGGTATCTACGAGCAGTACTTC
CASSPPGQGIYEQYF
>TRBJ1-5|.|TRBV27|.
TGTGCCAGCAGGTACGACGGAAACCTTAGCAATCAGCCCCAGCATTTT
CASRYDGNLSNQPQHF
>TRBJ2-7|TRBD2|TRBV7-9|.
TGTGCCAGCAGCCGAGCGGGAGGCGACTACGAGCAGTACTTC
CASSRAGGDYEQYF
>TRBJ2-7|.|TRBV10-3|few
TGTGCCATCTCCCCGGGAAGGGGGTCCTACGAGCAGTACTTC
CAISPGRGSYEQYF
>TRBJ2-1|TRBD2|TRBV4-2|many
TGTGCCAGCAGCCGACGAAAGTTGGGTATAGCGGGGGGGGTCAATGAGCAGTTCTTC
CASSRRKLGIAGGVNEQFF
>TRBJ1-5|.|TRBV6-2/TRBV6-3|.
TGTGCCAGCACCCAATTACCATCCGCCCAGCATTTT
CASTQLPSAQHF
>TRBJ2-1|.|TRBV6-2/TRBV6-3|few
TGTGCCAGCAGGCTAACAGTAGGGATAGGAAATGAGCAGTTCTTC
CASRLTVGIGNEQFF
>TRBJ1-1|TRBD1|TRBV28|many
TGTGCCAGCAGAGAGAGGGACAGGGTGAACACTGAAGCTTTCTTT
CASRERDRVNTEAFF
>TRBJ2-1|TRBD2|TRBV7-6|many
TGTGCCAGCAGCTTCCGACTAGCGGGGACCTACAATGAGCAGTTCTTC
CASSFRLAGTYNEQFF
>TRBJ1-6|TRBD1|TRBV28|.
TGTGCCAGCCGGGACAGGGGTTTCAATTCACCCCTCCACTTT
CASRDRGFNSPLHF
>TRBJ2-1|.|TRBV6-2/TRBV6-3|few
TGTGCCAGCAGTTACGGAAGGAGGGGCGCTGGCCATGAGCAGTTCTTC
CASSYGRRGAGHEQFF
>TRBJ2-2|.|TRBV7-2|many
TGTGCCAGCAGCTTAGTCCCAGCGGCAATGAACACCGGGGAGCTGTTTTTT
CASSLVPAAMNTGELFF
>TRBJ1-4|.|TRBV12-3/TRBV12-4|many
TGTGCCAGCAGCCGCTGGGGGCAGGCTAATGAAAAACTGTTTTTT
CASSRWGQANEKLFF
>TRBJ2-7|TRBD2|TRBV6-1|few
TGTGCCAGCAGTCCCCCGGGAGGGGCCCCTTCCTACGAGCAGTACTTC
CASSPPGGAPSYEQYF
>TRBJ2-7|TRBD2|TRBV7-9|many
TGTGCCAGCAGCCAGCCGGGACTAGCGGGAGTGGGCGAGCAGTACTTC
CASSQPGLAGVGEQYF
>TRBJ2-4|TRBD2|TRBV7-9|many
TGTGCCAGCAGCCCCCGACTAGCGGAAGAAAACATTCAGTACTTC
CASSPRLAEENIQYF
>TRBJ1-5|.|TRBV12-3/TRBV12-4|few
TGTGCCAGCAGTCCCCCCTTAGGGCAGCCCCAGCATTTT
CASSPPLGQPQHF
>TRBJ2-3|.|TRBV27|.
TGTGCCAGCAGGGAGGTGGTTGGGGCAGATACGCAGTATTTT
CASREVVGADTQYF
>TRBJ1-1|.|TRBV27|.
TGTGCCAGCAGTTTCAGACGAGAAAACACTGAAGCTTTCTTT
CASSFRRENTEAFF
>TRBJ2-3|TRBD2|TRBV7-2|many
TGTGCCAGCACCCCGGGGGGGCTAAGCACAGATACGCAGTATTTT
CASTPGGLSTDTQYF
>TRBJ2-7|TRBD1|TRBV6-6|few
TGTGCCAGCAGTTCCGAGACAGGGGTGGACGAGCAGTACTTC
CASSSETGVDEQYF
>TRBJ2-5|.|TRBV7-8|many
TGTGCCAGCAGGGAAGGGGAGACCCAGTACTTC
CASREGETQYF
>TRBJ2-1|TRBD2|TRBV7-2|.
TGTGCCAGCAGCTTAGCCGGGGGCGGGAGGAGGGGTGAGCAGTTCTTC
CASSLAGGGRRGEQFF
>TRBJ2-5|TRBD2|TRBV7-8|many
TGTGCCAGCAGCACACGGACTAGCGGGAGGGTCGGGGAGACCCAGTACTTC
CASSTRTSGRVGETQYF
>TRBJ2-5|.|TRBV7-2|many
TGTGCCACCCAGCTTAGCGTCAGAGAGGAGACCCAGTACTTC
CATQLSVREETQYF
>TRBJ2-3|TRBD2|TRBV12-3/TRBV12-4|.
TGTGCCAGCAGTACCGGGTCCGGGAGGGCGCAGTATTTT
CASSTGSGRAQYF
>TRBJ2-5|TRBD2|TRBV7-2|many
TGTGCCAGCAGCTTAGTGGGACTAGCGACCCAAGAGACCCAGTACTTC
CASSLVGLATQETQYF
>TRBJ2-1|.|TRBV6-2/TRBV6-3|.
TGTGCCAGCAGCTCGACTAAAGGGAATGAGCAGTTCTTC
CASSSTKGNEQFF
>TRBJ1-4|.|TRBV28|few
TGTGCCAGCAGTTTTGGGGGGCCTAATAATGAAAAACTGTTTTTT
CASSFGGPNNEKLFF
>TRBJ2-1|.|TRBV30|many
TGTGCCTGGAGTGTACGGCTAGCAGAGCAGTTCTTC
CAWSVRLAEQFF
>TRBJ2-2|.|TRBV5-4|few
TGTGCCAGCAGCCGACAGCTCTCCACGGGCGGGGAGCTGTTTTTT
CASSRQLSTGGELFF
>TRBJ1-1|TRBD1|TRBV29-1|.
TGCAGCGTTGGACAGGGCACTGAAGCTTTCTTT
CSVGQGTEAFF
>TRBJ2-1|.|TRBV14|.
TGTGCCAGCAGCCAAGAGTTTGCTACGAATGAGCAGTTCTTC
CASSQEFATNEQFF
>TRBJ2-2|.|TRBV2|.
TGTGCCAGCAGCGGAGGGGGTAGGACCGGGGAGCTGTTTTTT
CASSGGGRTGELFF
>TRBJ2-7|.|TRBV6-2/TRBV6-3|.
TGTGCCAGCAGTTACCCGGGGAACGAGCAGTACTTC
CASSYPGNEQYF
>TRBJ2-2|.|TRBV6-1|few
TGTGCCAGCCGAGTACTACAGGGAACCGGGGAGCTGTTTTTT
CASRVLQGTGELFF
>TRBJ2-3|TRBD2|TRBV7-2|many
TGTGCCAGCAGCTCCTCGGGACTAGCGGGAGTATTTGGCTCAGATACGCAGTATTTT
CASSSSGLAGVFGSDTQYF
>TRBJ2-3|TRBD2|TRBV19|many
TGTGCCAGTAGTACCCTAGCGGCGAGCACAGATACGCAGTATTTT
CASSTLAASTDTQYF
>TRBJ1-2|.|TRBV7-2|few
TGTGCCAGCAGCTCCCCCGGGACCTTACAGGATGGCTACACCTTC
CASSSPGTLQDGYTF